Each of the 18 T cell receptor beta chains below was sequenced from the same sample in a study of cytomegalovirus exposure and HLA in healthy donors. The PCR used 60 Vbeta and 13 Jbeta primers. Sequencing used immunoSEQ multiplex PCR; TCRdb keeps in-frame clones, though not all of them. The sample lists about 240,000 clones, around four fifths occurring once. Sequenced: PBMCs. These receptors were obtained from a boy younger than 18 in good health and CMV-seronegative.

This chain connects TRBV5-8 to TRBJ1-2, with TRBD1 identical over 7 bases. The CDR3 length is 15 residues. The junction had 9 bases not matched to a gene; V was cut back by 4 bases and J by 3 bases. Per germline, CDR1 SGHTS and CDR2 YDEGEE. CDR3 loop: CASSVGQSGHYGYTF. In DNA, the CDR3 is TGTGCCAGCAGCGTGGGACAGTCGGGCCACTATGGCTACACCTTC. The full variable domain, its missing parts supplied by reference TRBV5-8 and TRBJ1-2, is EAGVTQSPTHLIKTRGQQATLRCSPISGHTSVYWYQQALGLGLQFLLWYDEGEERNRGNFPPRFSGRQFPNYSSELNVNALELEDSALYLCASSVGQSGHYGYTFGSGTRLTVV.

CDR3 region: CASSLSPGQYNQPQHF. The CDR3 DNA reads as TGTGCCAGCAGCTTATCCCCGGGACAATACAATCAGCCCCAGCATTTT. The rearrangement uses TRBV7-8 and TRBJ1-5, with D tentatively TRBD1 (6 bases). This CDR3 has 16 residues. Germline values: CDR1 SGHVS, CDR2 FQNEAQ. The V end was cut by 2 bases, the J end by 3 bases, with 14 bases between.

In DNA, the CDR3 is TGCGCCAGCAGCTTGGACAACACAGGGATCGCTGAAAAACTGTTTTTT. The encoded protein is CASSLDNTGIAEKLFF. V is TRBV5-1 and J is TRBJ1-4, with TRBD1 as a possible D gene (6 bases). In germline, CDR1 is SGHRS, CDR2 YFSETQ. This CDR3 region has 16 residues. V lost 0 bases, J lost 7 bases, and 16 bases lay in between.

The chain is built from TRBV7-9 and TRBJ1-5, with 10 nucleotides matching TRBD1. After removal of 1 base from V and 7 bases from J, the junction contained 10 bases not matched to a gene. The germline V gene has CDR1 SEHNR and CDR2 FQNEAQ (reference sequence). The CDR3 runs 17 residues. The chain's CDR3 is CASSLVTGTGEYQPQHF. CDR3 coding DNA: TGTGCCAGCAGCTTAGTGACTGGGACAGGGGAATACCAGCCCCAGCATTTT.

This clone has a handful of counts. The genes are TRBV6-5 and TRBJ1-5; D uncertain. V was clipped by 0 bases and J by 7 bases, with 7 bases between them. This CDR3 has 13 residues. The V gene's germline CDR1 is MNHEY and CDR2 SVGAGI. The CDR3 bases are TGTGCCAGCAGTTACTCAGAGGGACAGCCCCAGCATTTT. Its protein product is CASSYSEGQPQHF.

The chain carries TRBV7-8 and TRBJ1-1; a possible D gene is TRBD1 (5 bases). The CDR3 spans 16 residues. CDR1 is SGHVS, CDR2 FQNEAQ, per germline. V dropped 3 bases and J dropped 1 base, with 15 bases sitting between them. CDR3 sequence: CASSFLLGEANTEAFF. In DNA form, the CDR3 reads TGTGCCAGCAGCTTCCTTTTGGGGGAGGCGAACACTGAAGCTTTCTTT.

This clone occurred a few times. The gene calls are TRBV7-8 and TRBJ2-7, with D uncertain. V gave up 2 bases and J gave up 0 bases, with 11 bases separating them. CDR3 length: 15 residues. The germline CDR1 and CDR2 sequences are SGHVS and FQNEAQ. CDR3 sequence: CASSLRLASSYEQYF. CDR3 nucleotide sequence: TGTGCCAGCAGCTTACGACTGGCAAGCTCCTACGAGCAGTACTTC.

This chain links TRBV27 with TRBJ1-4; D might be TRBD1 (5 bases). The ends were cut back, 9 bases at V and 4 bases at J, with 12 bases in the middle. This CDR3 spans 13 amino acids. Germline CDR1 and CDR2: MNHEY and SMNVEV (reference sequence). CDR3 sequence reads: CASNGGDNEKLFF. In DNA, the CDR3 is TGTGCCAGTAACGGGGGGGATAATGAAAAACTGTTTTTT.

V usage is TRBV11-2 and J usage is TRBJ2-5; D possibly corresponds to TRBD2 (6 bases). The germline V and J ends were trimmed by 3 bases and 5 bases, with 16 bases remaining between them. This CDR3 region has 15 residues. CDR1 and CDR2 (germline): SGHAT, FQNNGV. This chain's CDR3 is CASSLPTRGAETQYF. The CDR3 region has the DNA TGTGCCAGCAGCTTGCCAACGCGGGGCGCGGAGACCCAGTACTTC.

V usage is TRBV6-1 and J usage is TRBJ2-2; TRBD1 aligns across 8 bases. The CDR3 spans 14 residues. V shed 4 bases and J 6 bases; nucleotides not matched to a gene: 4. Germline lookup yields CDR1 MNHNS and CDR2 SASEGT. CDR3 nucleotide sequence: TGTGCCAGCAGTGGCCTGACAGGGGCCGGGGAGCTGTTTTTT. It specifies CASSGLTGAGELFF.

The gene calls are TRBV2 and TRBJ2-5; TRBD1 is a possible D gene (6 bases). The CDR3 has 15 residues. Trimming left V 1 base short and J 0 bases short, with 9 bases between. The germline gives CDR1 SNHLY, CDR2 FYNNEI. CDR3 sequence reads: CASSEDRAYQETQYF. CDR3 coding DNA: TGTGCCAGCAGTGAAGACAGGGCATACCAAGAGACCCAGTACTTC.

The chain uses TRBV19 and TRBJ1-5; maybe TRBD1 (6 bases). The CDR3 has 16 amino acids. Per the germline V gene, CDR1 is LNHDA and CDR2 is SQIVND (reference sequence). Trimming left V 2 bases short and J 7 bases short, with 18 bases between. CDR3 DNA: TGTGCCAGTAGTATACAATCGGGAAGTAGGGGGCAGCCCCAGCATTTT. Translating gives CASSIQSGSRGQPQHF.

Here the CDR3 DNA reads TGTGCCAGTAGTATATCACCCCCGGACGAGCAGTACTTC. Translation gives CASSISPPDEQYF. V usage is TRBV19 and J usage is TRBJ2-7; unclear D gene. Germline V gene sequence: CDR1 LNHDA, CDR2 SQIVND (reference sequence). Trimming cost V 2 bases and J 5 bases, with 10 bases left between them. The CDR3 is 13 residues long.

The chain carries TRBV30 and TRBJ2-5; tentative D call: TRBD2 (7 bases). V lost 4 bases and J 6 bases, leaving 15 bases between the germline ends. Germline CDR1 is GTSNPN and CDR2 is SVGIG (reference sequence). This CDR3 has 13 amino acids. CDR3 DNA: TGTGCCTGGAACAAAGGGGGGGGGCAGACCCAGTACTTC. It specifies CAWNKGGGQTQYF.

The V call is TRBV6-1, the J call TRBJ2-5; TRBD1 matches at 11 bases. Gene TRBJ2-7 matches the end of the DNA better, so the J call may be wrong. Germline V gives CDR1 MNHNS, CDR2 SASEGT. The CDR3 is 15 amino acids. The CDR3 protein is CASSQPGTGGYEQYF. For the CDR3, the DNA is TGTGCCAGCAGTCAACCCGGGACAGGGGGATACGAGCAGTACTTC.

J is TRBJ2-7 and V is TRBV7-6; 10 bases agree with TRBD1. CDR3 length: 14 amino acids. With 4 bases clipped from V and 3 bases from J, the junction kept 3 bases outside the gene matches. Germline V gene lookup returns CDR1 SGHVS and CDR2 FNYEAQ. CDR3 DNA: TGTGCCAGCAGCTCCCGGGACAGGGGCTACGAGCAGTACTTC. Translation gives CASSSRDRGYEQYF. Complete variable domain (other parts from reference TRBV7-6 and TRBJ2-7): GAGVSQSPRYKVTKRGQDVALRCDPISGHVSLYWYRQALGQGPEFLTYFNYEAQQDKSGLPNDRFSAERPEGSISTLTIQRTEQRDSAMYRCASSSRDRGYEQYFGPGTRLTVT.

The chain carries TRBV29-1 and TRBJ2-1; maybe TRBD1 (5 bases). CDR3 length equals 15 residues. The germline V gene has CDR1 SQVTM and CDR2 ANQGSEA. Trimming shortened V by 1 base and J by 4 bases, and 14 bases separated the two germline ends. This CDR3 is CSVEGAGWEYNEQFF. The CDR3, as DNA: TGCAGCGTTGAAGGGGCAGGGTGGGAATACAATGAGCAGTTCTTC.

This clone was seen only a few times. The chain combines TRBV19 with TRBJ2-7, with 14 bases fitting TRBD2. Germline CDR1 is LNHDA and CDR2 is SQIVND (reference sequence). V was pared by 7 bases and J by 12 bases, with 11 bases of the junction left unmatched. The CDR3 length is 14 residues. In nucleotides, the CDR3 is TGTGCCAGTATGGGACTAGCGGGAGTCGCTAGGCTGTACTTC. This gives the protein CASMGLAGVARLYF.